The T cell receptor (beta chain) under discussion was sequenced for a study of human T cells and chemical hapten exposure. For the study at large: Patients were given diphenylcyclopropenone on the scalp weekly across the roughly 24-week study. Patch testing was performed with 0.01% DPC on the upper back, with reading at 6 days.

The junction had 2 bases not matched to a gene; V was cut back by 3 bases and J by 1 base. Germline CDR1 is SGHRS and CDR2 is YFSETQ. The CDR3 totals 14 residues. Source study methods: Per sample, the median was around 100,000 TCRs, with values from around 24,000 to 710,000. MiXCR, applied by TCRdb to the RACE reads, yields one record per CDR3 protein. The V and J calls follow TCRdb's processing rather than the paper's. In the table there are 200,000 to 300,000 distinct CDR3 sequences, about 9% of which are singletons. Sample time point: pre-sensitization, week 0. Sample treatment: therapeutic diphenylcyclopropenone sensitization with weekly scalp DPC.

The rearrangement joins TRBV5-1 to TRBJ2-3; 7 nucleotides line up with TRBD1. Source: whole blood, taken in connection with sensitization to the hapten diphenylcyclopropenone (DPC). The TCR was taken from a woman aged 35 to 49 with alopecia areata. Some clones in this sample may be carry-over from other donors' samples. CDR3 sequence reads: CASSSDRGTDTQYF. CDR3 DNA sequence: TGCGCCAGCAGCTCCGACAGGGGCACAGATACGCAGTATTTT.